A selection of T cell receptor beta chains follows, all from one sample in a study of early T cells in non-severe SARS-CoV-2 infection. TCRdb fed the 5' RACE reads into MiXCR, producing one record per CDR3 protein. The repertoire holds approximately 39,000 distinct CDR3 sequences, 5.5% to 8% seen once, with around 23% in the top ten. Specimen: whole blood, collected at baseline. These receptors were taken from an adult who was a healthcare worker with PCR-confirmed SARS-CoV-2 infection or an uninfected control (not recorded which). Both conserved end residues are part of each CDR3. The order of the fields is J gene, V gene, D gene, clone size, CDR3 DNA, CDR3 protein. A D gene is named only where the DNA matches it firmly. Clone size is stated in some rows and not others, as once, few, many or a class when expanded.

>TRBJ2-1|TRBV7-2|-|-
TGTGCCAGCAGCACATCCGGGACAAAACAGTTCTTC
CASSTSGTKQFF
>TRBJ1-5|TRBV5-1|TRBD1|many
TGCGCCAGCAGATCCGCCTCAGGGGGGAGCAATCAGCCCCAGCATTTT
CASRSASGGSNQPQHF
>TRBJ2-5|TRBV28|-|many
TGTGCCAGCAGTAAGACAGCCCAAGAGACCCAGTACTTC
CASSKTAQETQYF
>TRBJ1-4|TRBV28|-|few
TGTGCCAGCAGTTTACTCAGGCTTAATGAAAAACTGTTTTTT
CASSLLRLNEKLFF
>TRBJ1-5|TRBV3-1|-|few
TGTGCCAGCAGCCACCCAGGTTCAAATCAGCCCCAGCATTTT
CASSHPGSNQPQHF
>TRBJ2-7|TRBV7-9|TRBD2|few
TGTGCCAGCAGCGCTACCGGGACTAGCGGGTCCTACGAGCAGTACTTC
CASSATGTSGSYEQYF
>TRBJ2-1|TRBV6-1|TRBD2|many
TGTGCCAGCAGTGGACCGACTAGCGGACCACCCGCTAGTGAGCAGTTCTTC
CASSGPTSGPPASEQFF
>TRBJ2-7|TRBV12-3/TRBV12-4|-|many
TGTGCCAGCAGTCTCACACCCTACGAGCAGTACTTC
CASSLTPYEQYF
>TRBJ2-3|TRBV19|-|-
TGTGCCAGTAGTATATATGCACAGAACACAGATACGCAGTATTTT
CASSIYAQNTDTQYF
>TRBJ2-1|TRBV20-1|-|many
TGCAGTGCTAGTCTAGGCGGCGGCTCCTACAATGAGCAGTTCTTC
CSASLGGGSYNEQFF
>TRBJ2-1|TRBV20-1|TRBD2|few
TGCAGTGCGTACCCTAGCGGGGTCTACAATGAGCAGTTCTTC
CSAYPSGVYNEQFF
>TRBJ2-1|TRBV30|-|once
TGTGCCTGGAGTGTAAATAGCGTTGGTGAGCAGTTCTTC
CAWSVNSVGEQFF
>TRBJ2-7|TRBV5-1|-|-
TGCGCCAGCAGAGGGGACTCAGCCTACGAGCAGTACTTC
CASRGDSAYEQYF
>TRBJ2-3|TRBV7-9|TRBD2|few
TGTGCCAGCAGCTTTAGCGGGAGGGCCACAGATACGCAGTATTTT
CASSFSGRATDTQYF
>TRBJ2-3|TRBV7-2|TRBD2|many
TGTGCCAGCAGCTTAGCAGCCGGACTAGCGATCACAGATACGCAGTATTTT
CASSLAAGLAITDTQYF
>TRBJ1-5|TRBV19|-|-
TGTGCCAGTCATCAGGGGAAGTGGAGTCAGCCCCAGCATTTT
CASHQGKWSQPQHF
>TRBJ2-3|TRBV24-1|TRBD1|many
TGTGCCACCAGTGGCCCCTCGGGACAGCGTCTACCAAACACAGATACGCAGTATTTT
CATSGPSGQRLPNTDTQYF
>TRBJ1-1|TRBV6-6|-|-
TGTGCCAGCTTAAGGGGGGGTGACACTGAAGCTTTCTTT
CASLRGGDTEAFF
>TRBJ1-3|TRBV2|-|-
TGTGCCAGCAGTGAACTCGGAAACACCATATATTTT
CASSELGNTIYF
>TRBJ2-7|TRBV7-2|-|few
TGTGCCAGCAGCTCGCTCTCCTACGAGCAGTACTTC
CASSSLSYEQYF
>TRBJ1-2|TRBV12-3/TRBV12-4|-|many
TGTGCCAGCAGTTTGGAGGACAGCTACACCTTC
CASSLEDSYTF
>TRBJ1-1|TRBV27|-|few
TGTGCCAGCAGTTTAGGCGCCAGGACGTCAGAAGCTTTCTTT
CASSLGARTSEAFF
>TRBJ1-1|TRBV6-2/TRBV6-3|-|-
TGTGCCAGCAGTGCCAGTCGGGGGGTGACGAACACTGAAGCTTTCTTT
CASSASRGVTNTEAFF
>TRBJ1-1|TRBV6-5|-|many
TGTGCCAGCAGTAACCGACTTGAAGCTTTCTTT
CASSNRLEAFF
>TRBJ2-3|TRBV10-3|TRBD2|many
TGTGCCAGCAGCCCTCTAGCGGGAGGAACAGATACGCAGTATTTT
CASSPLAGGTDTQYF
>TRBJ1-6|TRBV10-3|-|many
TGTGCCATCAGTGAGTCCCCGACCGGAGTAGGAAATTCACCCCTCCACTTT
CAISESPTGVGNSPLHF
>TRBJ2-1|TRBV20-1|TRBD2|-
TGCAGTGCCCGGAAGAGACTAGCGGGGAGCTCCTACAATGAGCAGTTCTTC
CSARKRLAGSSYNEQFF
>TRBJ2-2|TRBV20-1|TRBD1|many
TGCAGTGCTAGGGATGGAACAGGGGACACCGGGGAGCTGTTTTTT
CSARDGTGDTGELFF
>TRBJ2-3|TRBV25-1|-|-
TGTGCCAGCAGTCCGACCCGGGGTTACTCCACAGATACGCAGTATTTT
CASSPTRGYSTDTQYF
>TRBJ1-1|TRBV5-6|-|few
TGTGCCAGCAGCGAACGGGACACGAACACTGAAGCTTTCTTT
CASSERDTNTEAFF
>TRBJ2-3|TRBV29-1|-|-
TGCAGCGTTGAACCGGGACTCCAAGCAGGCGCAGATACGCAGTATTTT
CSVEPGLQAGADTQYF
>TRBJ2-7|TRBV11-2|TRBD1|many
TGTGCCAGCAGCCTACAGGGGGGACTCTACGAGCAGTACTTC
CASSLQGGLYEQYF
>TRBJ2-1|TRBV5-1|-|many
TGCGCCAGCAGCCCCGACCCTACTAGCTCCTACAATGAGCAGTTCTTC
CASSPDPTSSYNEQFF
>TRBJ2-7|TRBV27|-|many
TGTGCCAGCAAGAAGGGGCCGAACGAGCAGTACTTC
CASKKGPNEQYF
>TRBJ1-1|TRBV5-1|-|many
TGCGCCAGCAGCCTACAGGGCATGAACACTGAAGCTTTCTTT
CASSLQGMNTEAFF
>TRBJ2-5|TRBV20-1|-|many
TGCAGTGCTAGCCAGGGAAAAGGGGAGACCCAGTACTTC
CSASQGKGETQYF
>TRBJ2-3|TRBV5-6|-|many
TGTGCCAGCAGCCAAATCACAGATACGCAGTATTTT
CASSQITDTQYF
>TRBJ1-4|TRBV20-1|-|many
TGCAGTGCTAGAGATCTCGAAACAACTAATGAAAAACTGTTTTTT
CSARDLETTNEKLFF
>TRBJ1-2|TRBV12-3/TRBV12-4|-|few
TGTGCCAGCTATAGGTTTATCGGCTACACCTTC
CASYRFIGYTF
>TRBJ2-2|TRBV10-3|TRBD1|many
TGTGCCATCAGCGGGACAGACCCCCACACCGGGGAGCTGTTTTTT
CAISGTDPHTGELFF
>TRBJ2-5|TRBV7-8|TRBD2|many
TGTGCCAGCAGCTCGGGACTAGCGGGAGTAAGGGAGACCCAGTACTTC
CASSSGLAGVRETQYF
>TRBJ1-2|TRBV20-1|-|-
TGCAGTGGGGTAACTAACTATGGCTACACCTTC
CSGVTNYGYTF
>TRBJ2-3|TRBV20-1|TRBD2|few
TGCAGTGCTTCTTACCCGCAGCGGGAGAACACAGATACGCAGTATTTT
CSASYPQRENTDTQYF
>TRBJ1-1|TRBV7-2|-|many
TGTGCCAGCAACCCCTGGGGGAGGAACACTGAAGCTTTCTTT
CASNPWGRNTEAFF
>TRBJ1-1|TRBV28|TRBD1|many
TGTGCCAGCAGTAGAGGGGGCGCGAGCACTGAAGCTTTCTTT
CASSRGGASTEAFF
>TRBJ2-1|TRBV10-3|-|few
TGTGCCATCGGGCGGGCGGGTTACAATGAGCAGTTCTTC
CAIGRAGYNEQFF
>TRBJ1-6|TRBV6-5|TRBD1|-
TGTGCCAGCAGTTACATTCCGGGACAGGGGAATTCACCCCTCCACTTT
CASSYIPGQGNSPLHF
>TRBJ1-1|TRBV15|-|many
TGTGCCACCAGGACGGTCTCGGGCACTGAAGCTTTCTTT
CATRTVSGTEAFF
>TRBJ2-3|TRBV12-3/TRBV12-4|-|many
TGTGCCACCGGACAGTCTAGCACAGATACGCAGTATTTT
CATGQSSTDTQYF
>TRBJ2-1|TRBV29-1|TRBD2|many
TGCAGCGTTGAAGGGACTAGCGGGAGCTCCTACAATGAGCAGTTCTTC
CSVEGTSGSSYNEQFF
>TRBJ1-2|TRBV6-2/TRBV6-3|-|medium-sized
TGTGCCAGCAGTAAGGGACCTGGCTACACCTTC
CASSKGPGYTF
>TRBJ2-7|TRBV2|-|many
TGTGCCAGCAGTGAATTGGGGGGACCCCACTACGAGCAGTACTTC
CASSELGGPHYEQYF
>TRBJ2-1|TRBV4-3|-|many
TGCGCCAGCAGCCAAGAGAGACTGGGGTCGACCTACAATGAGCAGTTCTTC
CASSQERLGSTYNEQFF
>TRBJ2-5|TRBV10-3|-|few
TGTGCCATCAGAGGTTGGGAGGCGGAGACCCAGTACTTC
CAIRGWEAETQYF
>TRBJ2-6|TRBV12-3/TRBV12-4|-|-
TGTGCCAGCAGTGTCCATGGCGGTAGCTCCTCTGGGGCCAACGTCCTGACTTTC
CASSVHGGSSSGANVLTF
>TRBJ2-6|TRBV12-3/TRBV12-4|-|many
TGTGCCAGCACCCCCTGGAGCTCTGGGGCCAACGTCCTGACTTTC
CASTPWSSGANVLTF
>TRBJ2-2|TRBV10-1|-|few
TGCGCCAGCAGTCCCCACGGAACGGGCACCGGGGAGCTGTTTTTT
CASSPHGTGTGELFF
>TRBJ1-1|TRBV6-2/TRBV6-3|-|many
TGTGCCAGCAGTTGGAGTTTAACTGAAGCTTTCTTT
CASSWSLTEAFF
>TRBJ1-1|TRBV3-1|-|many
TGTGCCAGCAGCCAAGGAATCCCTGCAGGAACTGAAGCTTTCTTT
CASSQGIPAGTEAFF